This T cell receptor (beta chain) derives from a study of blood T cells in healthy people across ages (dated by TCRdb to the mid-2010s). Study-wide context: In model experiments, template switching captured about one uniquely barcoded TCR beta cDNA molecule for every two T cells. Donors were grouped into four age groups: young (average approximately 16 years), middle-aged (around 39), aged (approximately 67) and long-lived (about 90). Age-related changes in TCR beta repertoire diversity were measured in the study by deep sequencing normalized with unique cDNA molecular identifiers. For two donors (one aged 18 to 30 and one aged 80 or older), the study analyzed two additional independent replicas of 1 million unique cDNA reads from the same blood draw. Donors of different ages were randomly distributed across sequencing lanes to avoid experimental bias.

V is cut by 7 bases and J by 7 bases, and the space between the germline ends is 20 bases. Counted from cysteine to phenylalanine, this CDR3 has 15 amino acids. Only the CDR3 portion is preserved as DNA: 45 bases, with reading frame beginning at the first base. Library prep was done by 5' RACE. The instrument was an Illumina HiSeq 2500. The second PCR ran for roughly 7 to 11 cycles and used a J-beta primer mix along with a sample-barcoded 5' primer. Each TCR beta cDNA molecule received a unique molecular identifier from a template-switch 5' adaptor carrying 12 random nucleotides. Each sample yielded at least 3 million CDR3-containing paired-end reads. First-strand cDNA synthesis was performed from all RNA using the Mint cDNA synthesis kit, with priming by a TRBC-specific oligonucleotide. Following uracil-DNA glycosylase treatment, all cDNA underwent a first 18-cycle PCR with the universal primers M1SS and BC2_uni_R. Regarding the original processing steps: For normalization, 1 million high-quality reads were randomly selected from each sample, with every read carrying a distinct molecular identifier. Instead of being binned into consensus sequences, reads that shared molecular identifiers were thrown out. MiTCR, run with a Q25 quality threshold and the strictest error-elimination algorithm, handled CDR3 identification, clonotype clustering and error correction. A nonparametric unseen species model with Euler transformation was used to estimate lower-bound total TCR beta diversity. TCRdb reanalyzed the raw reads on its own, using fastp at Q25 for trimming and MiXCR for clone calling, and kept in-frame beta chains. Merged by CDR3 protein, the rows form single entries marked with the most common genes and DNA. These V and J calls are TCRdb output, not the study's own analysis. The sample table holds 1.5 million to 2 million distinct CDR3 sequences, of which 28% were seen once. 7.7% of the sample belongs to the ten largest clones.

Worth noting for this clonotype: There is no known antigen for this receptor. The sample holds no much larger clone one base away, and base qualities are not on file.

Donors were around 37 systemically healthy Caucasian individuals from Russia aged roughly 6 to 90 years. Each donor gave 8 to 10 milliliters of peripheral blood, collected into EDTA-treated Vacutainer tubes. Ficoll-Paque density-gradient centrifugation was used to isolate PBMCs, with at least 6.5 million per sample. Total RNA, at least 6 micrograms per sample, was extracted from PBMCs with Trizol reagent. For every donor, an aliquot of PBMCs went through flow cytometry to measure the percentages of naive CD45RAhigh/CD27high T cells. Beyond this particular receptor, the publication reports: Because donor CMV infection status was unknown, age-related changes in expanded clonotypes were potentially confounded. Compared with the aged group, more naive CD4+ T cells, fewer expanded clones and increased TCR diversity were shown by the long-lived group, suggesting age selection. Because profiling used bulk unsorted PBMCs, naive and antigen-experienced compartments could not be compared conclusively. Estimates of total diversity from one million sequenced T cells were regarded as lower bounds and underestimates. Observed TCR beta diversity per million T cells fell roughly linearly with age, and a significant reduction was already apparent by age roughly 40. Observed TCR beta diversity correlated strongly with the percentage of naive T cells measured by flow cytometry.

Rearrangement joined TRBV12-3 or TRBV12-4 to TRBJ1-5; no D segment can be confidently identified. The sequence was collected from a woman in her twenties or thirties in good health. Sequencing was carried out using blood. The encoded CDR3 is CASNLGGGKRQPQHF. In nucleotides, the sequence is TGTGCCAGCAACCTGGGTGGAGGGAAGAGGCAGCCCCAGCATTTT.